This T cell receptor beta chain stems from a study of immune characterization of retroperitoneal liposarcoma. The CDR3 length is 13 residues. Germline CDR1 is MNHNS and CDR2 is SASEGT. TCRdb reanalysed the PCR reads using MiXCR and keeps one entry per CDR3 protein. The top ten hold about a tenth of the sample, which has 1,700 or so distinct CDR3 sequences, about 53% seen once. This sequence originates from a male donor with retroperitoneal liposarcoma. This rearrangement joins TRBV6-1 to TRBJ2-7, with D perhaps matching TRBD1 (5 bases). The end of the DNA is better explained by TRBJ2-1, so the J call may be wrong. The sequenced material came from tumor tissue. CDR3 DNA: TGTGCCAGCAGTCAGGGAATCGGATATGAGCAGTTCTTC. Amino acid sequence: CASSQGIGYEQFF.